Listed below are T cell receptor beta chains from one sample, sequenced in a study of blood T cell repertoires in COVID-19. Sequencing was performed with immunoSEQ multiplex PCR; in TCRdb, only in-frame clones are kept and a portion is missing. Of under 80,000 clones listed, around 89% are singletons. The sample comprised peripheral blood. These TCRs come from a woman aged 80 or over with active COVID-19. Both conserved end residues are part of each CDR3. The D gene is left open where the match is weak. Size values are once, few and many counts, or a class for expanded clones, and some rows have none.

size	J	V	D	CDR3	DNA
NA	TRBJ1-1	TRBV12-3/TRBV12-4	NA	CASGYGQRTEAFF	TGTGCCAGCGGATACGGACAGCGCACTGAAGCTTTCTTT
NA	TRBJ1-2	TRBV21-1	NA	CASSKTTGEMGYTF	TGTGCCAGCAGCAAAACAACAGGCGAGATGGGCTACACCTTC
NA	TRBJ2-7	TRBV3-1/TRBV3-2	NA	CASSQRGQSYEQYF	TGTGCCAGCAGCCAACGTGGGCAGAGCTACGAGCAGTACTTC
NA	TRBJ2-1	TRBV5-6	TRBD2	CASSYTSGSYNEQFF	TGTGCCAGCAGCTACACTAGCGGGAGCTACAATGAGCAGTTCTTC
once	TRBJ2-1	TRBV5-3	TRBD1	CARSSRDRGDNEQFF	TGTGCCAGAAGCTCCCGGGACAGGGGCGACAATGAGCAGTTCTTC
NA	TRBJ2-5	TRBV29-1	TRBD2	CSVEDPAGYWETQYF	TGCAGCGTTGAAGATCCAGCGGGATATTGGGAGACCCAGTACTTC
NA	TRBJ1-1	TRBV4-3	NA	CASSQDVSVNTEAFF	TGCGCCAGCAGCCAAGATGTGTCGGTGAACACTGAAGCTTTCTTT
NA	TRBJ2-5	TRBV5-6	NA	CASSFGPTQYF	TGTGCCAGCAGCTTCGGTCCGACCCAGTACTTC
NA	TRBJ2-3	TRBV15	TRBD2	CATSRDRGAGRDTQYF	TGTGCCACCAGCAGAGATCGAGGAGCGGGAAGGGATACGCAGTATTTT
NA	TRBJ2-2	TRBV24-1	NA	CATSGTGAYTGELFF	TGTGCCACCAGTGGTACGGGAGCGTACACCGGGGAGCTGTTTTTT
NA	TRBJ2-3	TRBV5-4	TRBD2	CASSRAAGGTDTQYF	TGTGCCAGCAGCCGGGCGGCGGGAGGCACAGATACGCAGTATTTT
NA	TRBJ2-1	TRBV12-3/TRBV12-4	NA	CASSLPPRNEQFF	TGTGCCAGCAGTCTCCCCCCGAGGAATGAGCAGTTCTTC
NA	TRBJ2-1	TRBV7-2	TRBD2	CASSSLAGGVYEQFF	TGTGCCAGCAGCTCCCTAGCGGGAGGGGTCTATGAGCAGTTCTTC
NA	TRBJ2-1	TRBV5-8	NA	CASSPQGLSHNEQFF	TGTGCCAGCAGCCCGCAGGGGCTATCCCACAATGAGCAGTTCTTC
NA	TRBJ2-1	TRBV5-1	NA	CASSLISGIYNEQFF	TGCGCCAGCAGCTTGATTTCAGGGATTTACAATGAGCAGTTCTTC
NA	TRBJ1-2	TRBV23-1	NA	CASSQSGAATSGGYTF	TGCGCCAGCAGTCAATCGGGGGCAGCGACTTCGGGTGGCTACACCTTC
NA	TRBJ1-1	TRBV6-6	NA	CASSPNQGDTEAFF	TGTGCCAGCAGTCCCAATCAAGGGGACACTGAAGCTTTCTTT
NA	TRBJ2-5	TRBV23-1	NA	CASSQSRDAETQYF	TGCGCCAGCAGTCAATCCCGGGATGCGGAGACCCAGTACTTC
NA	TRBJ2-3	TRBV7-9	NA	CASSYRSGEIDTQYF	TGTGCCAGCAGCTACCGGAGCGGAGAAATAGATACGCAGTATTTT
NA	TRBJ2-7	TRBV7-9	NA	CASSLSGRTYEQYF	TGTGCCAGCAGCTTAAGTGGGAGAACCTACGAGCAGTACTTC
once	TRBJ2-3	TRBV19	TRBD2	CASSPPLGVRTSLDTQYF	TGTGCCAGTAGTCCACCCTTAGGCGTCAGGACTAGCTTAGATACGCAGTATTTT
NA	TRBJ2-4	TRBV18	TRBD1	CASSPSGTGIKGNIQYF	TGTGCCAGCTCACCTTCCGGGACAGGGATAAAGGGAAACATTCAGTACTTC
NA	TRBJ2-7	TRBV6-2/TRBV6-3	TRBD2	CASSWTSGSIGLYEQYF	TGTGCCAGCAGTTGGACTAGCGGGAGTATAGGGCTCTACGAGCAGTACTTC
NA	TRBJ1-4	TRBV5-4	NA	CASSFGGTGGREKLFF	TGTGCCAGCAGCTTCGGGGGAACCGGCGGTCGCGAAAAACTGTTTTTT
NA	TRBJ2-7	TRBV29-1	NA	CSAGGAGWGEQYF	TGCAGCGCCGGCGGGGCAGGGTGGGGCGAGCAGTACTTC
NA	TRBJ1-2	TRBV6-5	NA	CASSYTPGYYGYTF	TGTGCCAGCAGTTACACGCCAGGGTACTATGGCTACACCTTC
NA	TRBJ2-3	TRBV7-9	TRBD2	CASSPLPGLAGGREDTQYF	TGTGCCAGCAGCCCCCTACCCGGACTAGCGGGAGGGAGGGAGGATACGCAGTATTTT